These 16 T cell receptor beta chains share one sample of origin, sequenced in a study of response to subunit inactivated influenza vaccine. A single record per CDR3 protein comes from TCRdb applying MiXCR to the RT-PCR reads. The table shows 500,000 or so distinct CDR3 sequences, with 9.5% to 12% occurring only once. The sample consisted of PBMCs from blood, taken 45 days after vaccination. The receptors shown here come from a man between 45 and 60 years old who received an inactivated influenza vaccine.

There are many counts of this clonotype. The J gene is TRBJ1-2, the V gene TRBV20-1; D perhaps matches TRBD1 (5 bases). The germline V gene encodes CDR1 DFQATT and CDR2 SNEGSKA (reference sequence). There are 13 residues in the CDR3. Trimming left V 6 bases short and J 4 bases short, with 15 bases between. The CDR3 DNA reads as TGCAGTGCCCGGGGCATGAGGGCCTATGGCTACACCTTC. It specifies CSARGMRAYGYTF.

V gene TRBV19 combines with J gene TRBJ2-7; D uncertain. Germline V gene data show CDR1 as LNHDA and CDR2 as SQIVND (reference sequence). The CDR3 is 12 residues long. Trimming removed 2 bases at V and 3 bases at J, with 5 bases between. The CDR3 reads CASSIKGYEQYF. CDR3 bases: TGTGCCAGTAGTATAAAGGGCTACGAGCAGTACTTC.

The CDR3: CASRPVGYNEKLFF. In DNA, the CDR3 is TGTGCCAGCAGACCCGTCGGGTATAATGAAAAACTGTTTTTT. The chain carries TRBV12-3 or TRBV12-4 and TRBJ1-4; D uncertain. The CDR3 is 14 residues long. V was trimmed by 6 bases and J by 4 bases, leaving 12 bases between them.

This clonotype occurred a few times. The CDR3 sequence is CASSLAAQGALQTQYF. The CDR3 nucleotides read TGTGCCAGCAGCTTAGCAGCTCAGGGGGCTCTTCAGACCCAGTACTTC. J is TRBJ2-5 and V is TRBV7-2, with 8 bases identical to TRBD1. J lost 6 bases, V lost 0 bases, and 9 bases had no gene match. This CDR3 has 16 amino acids. In germline, CDR1 is SGHTA, CDR2 FQGNSA.

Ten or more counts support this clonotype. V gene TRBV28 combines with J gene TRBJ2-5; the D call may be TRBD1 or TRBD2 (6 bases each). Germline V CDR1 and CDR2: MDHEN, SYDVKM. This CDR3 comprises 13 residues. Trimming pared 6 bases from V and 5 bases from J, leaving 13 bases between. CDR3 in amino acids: CASSWGAGETQYF. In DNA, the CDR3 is TGTGCCAGCAGCTGGGGGGCAGGGGAGACCCAGTACTTC.

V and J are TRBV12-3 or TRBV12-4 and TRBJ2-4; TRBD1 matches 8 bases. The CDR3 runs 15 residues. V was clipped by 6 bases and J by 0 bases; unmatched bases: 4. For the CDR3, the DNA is TGTGCCAGCAGCCATGACAGGGGAGCCAAAAACATTCAGTACTTC. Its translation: CASSHDRGAKNIQYF.

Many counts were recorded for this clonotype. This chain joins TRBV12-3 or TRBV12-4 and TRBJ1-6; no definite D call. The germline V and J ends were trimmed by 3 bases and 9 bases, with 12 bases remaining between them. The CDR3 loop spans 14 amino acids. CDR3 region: CASSFLGGGSPLHF. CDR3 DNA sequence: TGTGCCAGCAGTTTTTTGGGAGGTGGTTCACCCCTCCACTTT.

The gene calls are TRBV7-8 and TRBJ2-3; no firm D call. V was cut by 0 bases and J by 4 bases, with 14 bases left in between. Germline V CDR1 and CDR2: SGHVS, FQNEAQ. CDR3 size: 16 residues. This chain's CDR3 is CASSLAWTKIPDTQYF. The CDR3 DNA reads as TGTGCCAGCAGCTTAGCTTGGACCAAAATCCCAGATACGCAGTATTTT. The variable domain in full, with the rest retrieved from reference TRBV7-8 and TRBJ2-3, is GAGVSQSPRYKVAKRGQDVALRCDPISGHVSLFWYQQALGQGPEFLTYFQNEAQLDKSGLPSDRFFAERPEGSVSTLKIQRTQQEDSAVYLCASSLAWTKIPDTQYFGPGTRLTVL.

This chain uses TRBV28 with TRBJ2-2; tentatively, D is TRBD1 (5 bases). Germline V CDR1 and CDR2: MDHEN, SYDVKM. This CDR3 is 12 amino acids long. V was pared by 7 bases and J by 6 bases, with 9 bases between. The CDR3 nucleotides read TGTGCCAGCACTTGGGGCCCCGGGGAGCTGTTTTTT. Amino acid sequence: CASTWGPGELFF.

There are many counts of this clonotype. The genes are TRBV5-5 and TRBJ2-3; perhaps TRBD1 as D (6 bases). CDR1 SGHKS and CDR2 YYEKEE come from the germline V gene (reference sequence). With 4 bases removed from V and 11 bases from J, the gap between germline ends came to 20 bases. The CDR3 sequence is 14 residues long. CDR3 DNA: TGTGCCAGCAGCCTCAGGACAGCGCCCGTTGTGCAGTATTTT. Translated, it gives CASSLRTAPVVQYF. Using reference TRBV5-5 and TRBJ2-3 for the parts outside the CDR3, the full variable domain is DAGVTQSPTHLIKTRGQQVTLRCSPISGHKSVSWYQQVLGQGPQFIFQYYEKEERGRGNFPDRFSARQFPNYSSELNVNALLLGDSALYLCASSLRTAPVVQYFGPGTRLTVL.

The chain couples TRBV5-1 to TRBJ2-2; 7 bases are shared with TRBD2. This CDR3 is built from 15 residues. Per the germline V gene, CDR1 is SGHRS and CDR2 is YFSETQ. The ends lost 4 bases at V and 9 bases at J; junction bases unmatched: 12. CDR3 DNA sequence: TGCGCCAGCAGCCAGCGGGCAGGGAGGGAGCGGGAGCTGTTTTTT. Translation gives CASSQRAGRERELFF.

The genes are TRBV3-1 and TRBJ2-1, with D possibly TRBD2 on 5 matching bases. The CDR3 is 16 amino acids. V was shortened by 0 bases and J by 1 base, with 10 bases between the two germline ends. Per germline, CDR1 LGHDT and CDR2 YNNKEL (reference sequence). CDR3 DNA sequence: TGTGCCAGCAGCCAAGACCCCCCGGGATCCTACAATGAGCAGTTCTTC. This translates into CASSQDPPGSYNEQFF.

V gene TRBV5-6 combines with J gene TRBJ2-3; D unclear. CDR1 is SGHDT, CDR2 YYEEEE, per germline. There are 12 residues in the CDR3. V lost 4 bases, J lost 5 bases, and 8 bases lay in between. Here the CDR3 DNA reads TGTGCCAGCAGCGGAGAGGTAGATACGCAGTATTTT. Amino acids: CASSGEVDTQYF.

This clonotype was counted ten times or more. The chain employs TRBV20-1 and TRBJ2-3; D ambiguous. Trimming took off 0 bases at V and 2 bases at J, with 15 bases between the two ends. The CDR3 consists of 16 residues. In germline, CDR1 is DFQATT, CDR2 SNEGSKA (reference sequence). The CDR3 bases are TGCAGTGCTAGAGAGTTGATGTTGGCCGACACAGATACGCAGTATTTT. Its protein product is CSARELMLADTDTQYF.

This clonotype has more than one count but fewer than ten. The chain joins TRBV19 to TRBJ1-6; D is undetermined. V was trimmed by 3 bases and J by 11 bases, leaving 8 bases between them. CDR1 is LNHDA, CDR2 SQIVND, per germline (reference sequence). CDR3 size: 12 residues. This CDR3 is CASSIPGAPLHF. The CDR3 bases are TGTGCCAGTAGTATCCCCGGGGCACCCCTCCACTTT.

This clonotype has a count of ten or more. The CDR3 coding sequence is TGTGCCAGCAGTCCATACGGGAACACTGAAGCTTTCTTT. Its protein is CASSPYGNTEAFF. The V call is TRBV12-3 or TRBV12-4, the J call TRBJ1-1; D remains ambiguous. This CDR3 has 13 amino acids. The ends were cut back, 5 bases at V and 1 base at J, with 8 bases in the middle.